Listed below are T cell receptor beta chains from one sample, sequenced in a study of glioma-infiltrating T cells. A single record per CDR3 protein comes from TCRdb applying MiXCR to the multiplex PCR reads. This sample yields some 180,000 distinct CDR3 sequences, of which more than 25% are seen a single time; roughly a fifth belongs to the top ten. The sample consisted of glioma tissue, nonneoplastic brain tissue, or PBMCs (not recorded which). The origin of the receptors is a human donor with low-grade glioma or glioblastoma, undergoing nonglioma brain surgery, or in good health (not recorded which). The CDR3 runs from the conserved cysteine through the conserved F or W. The order of the fields is CDR3 DNA, CDR3 protein, clone size, D gene, V gene, J gene. A D gene is named only where the DNA matches it firmly. A row's size may be missing; if present it is once, few, many or a size class.

cdr3_nt: TGTGCCACCACCGGGACTAGCGGGAACAATGAGCAGTTCTTC
cdr3_aa: CATTGTSGNNEQFF
clone_size: many
d_call: TRBD2
v_call: TRBV10-3
j_call: TRBJ2-1

cdr3_nt: TGTGCCAGCAGCTTGGAACTAGCGGGAGCCGGCTCAGATACGCAGTATTTT
cdr3_aa: CASSLELAGAGSDTQYF
clone_size: many
d_call: TRBD2
v_call: TRBV5-4
j_call: TRBJ2-3

cdr3_nt: TGTGCCTGGACCTCCGGGACAGTGGTGTTCGAGCAGTACTTC
cdr3_aa: CAWTSGTVVFEQYF
clone_size: few
d_call: TRBD1
v_call: TRBV30
j_call: TRBJ2-7

cdr3_nt: TGTGCCAGCAGTCGCGGGGGGCAGCCCCAGCATTTT
cdr3_aa: CASSRGGQPQHF
clone_size: many
d_call: NA
v_call: TRBV28
j_call: TRBJ1-5

cdr3_nt: TGTGCCAGCAGTTACCCCATTAGCCTAGCGGGAGCCTACGAGCAGTACTTC
cdr3_aa: CASSYPISLAGAYEQYF
clone_size: many
d_call: TRBD2
v_call: TRBV6-2/TRBV6-3
j_call: TRBJ2-7

cdr3_nt: TGTGCCAGCAGGGTCGACAGTTACGAGCAGTACTTC
cdr3_aa: CASRVDSYEQYF
clone_size: NA
d_call: NA
v_call: TRBV3-1
j_call: TRBJ2-7

cdr3_nt: TGTGCCAGCAGTTTAGGAAACGCACCCGCGGAGTATTTT
cdr3_aa: CASSLGNAPAEYF
clone_size: NA
d_call: NA
v_call: TRBV12-3/TRBV12-4
j_call: TRBJ2-3

cdr3_nt: TGTGCCAGTAGTTCGCCGGGACTAGACAATGAGCAGCTCTTC
cdr3_aa: CASSSPGLDNEQLF
clone_size: NA
d_call: TRBD2
v_call: TRBV19
j_call: TRBJ2-1

cdr3_nt: TGTGCCAGCAGCGGGATAGGTGGCAGACAAGAGACCCAGTACTTC
cdr3_aa: CASSGIGGRQETQYF
clone_size: many
d_call: NA
v_call: TRBV27
j_call: TRBJ2-5

cdr3_nt: TGCAGCGTTTACCCTGTCGCAGATACGCAGTATTTT
cdr3_aa: CSVYPVADTQYF
clone_size: once
d_call: NA
v_call: TRBV29-1
j_call: TRBJ2-3

cdr3_nt: TGCAGTGCCCTAGCGGGAGTTGGGACCGGGGAGCTGTTTTTT
cdr3_aa: CSALAGVGTGELFF
clone_size: many
d_call: TRBD2
v_call: TRBV20-1
j_call: TRBJ2-2

cdr3_nt: TGTGCCAGCAAGGAAAGCGCTAACACCGGGGAGCTGTTTTTT
cdr3_aa: CASKESANTGELFF
clone_size: NA
d_call: NA
v_call: TRBV12-3/TRBV12-4
j_call: TRBJ2-2

cdr3_nt: TGTGCCAGCAGACGTTCTAGCGGGGACTACGAGCAGTACTTC
cdr3_aa: CASRRSSGDYEQYF
clone_size: many
d_call: TRBD2
v_call: TRBV7-2
j_call: TRBJ2-7

cdr3_nt: TGTGCTATCGGGGGGTACAATGAGCAGTTCTTC
cdr3_aa: CAIGGYNEQFF
clone_size: few
d_call: TRBD2
v_call: TRBV12-3/TRBV12-4
j_call: TRBJ2-1

cdr3_nt: TGCGCCAGCAGCCAAGATTCGGCACCCACGAACACTGAAGCTTTCTTT
cdr3_aa: CASSQDSAPTNTEAFF
clone_size: many
d_call: NA
v_call: TRBV4-1
j_call: TRBJ1-1

cdr3_nt: TGTGCCAGCAGCCTACCTCCGGACCGTCCCTACGAGCAGTACTTC
cdr3_aa: CASSLPPDRPYEQYF
clone_size: many
d_call: NA
v_call: TRBV6-1
j_call: TRBJ2-7

cdr3_nt: TGTGCCAGTAGGGCCCTTGGGACTAGCGGGAACACCGGGGAGCTGTTTTTT
cdr3_aa: CASRALGTSGNTGELFF
clone_size: few
d_call: TRBD2
v_call: TRBV12-3/TRBV12-4
j_call: TRBJ2-2

cdr3_nt: TGTGCCAGCAGAAGGGGACAGGGAAGCTATGGCTACACCTTC
cdr3_aa: CASRRGQGSYGYTF
clone_size: once
d_call: TRBD1
v_call: TRBV6-6
j_call: TRBJ1-2

cdr3_nt: TGTGCCAGTAGTATCCTAGCGGGAGGCGTTTCCAATGAGCAGTTCTTC
cdr3_aa: CASSILAGGVSNEQFF
clone_size: few
d_call: TRBD2
v_call: TRBV19
j_call: TRBJ2-1

cdr3_nt: TGTGCCAGCTCACCCCTCCCACGGAGCGACAATGAGCAGTTCTTC
cdr3_aa: CASSPLPRSDNEQFF
clone_size: many
d_call: NA
v_call: TRBV18
j_call: TRBJ2-1

cdr3_nt: TGCGCCAGCAGCCAAGATTTCCTGGCAGCCAATCAGCCCCAGCATTTT
cdr3_aa: CASSQDFLAANQPQHF
clone_size: many
d_call: NA
v_call: TRBV4-3
j_call: TRBJ1-5

cdr3_nt: TGTGCCAGCAGCTCCTCGGGTAGTCTCAATCAGCCCCAGCATTTT
cdr3_aa: CASSSSGSLNQPQHF
clone_size: NA
d_call: NA
v_call: TRBV5-5
j_call: TRBJ1-5

cdr3_nt: TGTGCCAGCAGGGGACTTGAGGGAGATACGCAGTATTTT
cdr3_aa: CASRGLEGDTQYF
clone_size: NA
d_call: NA
v_call: TRBV2
j_call: TRBJ2-3

cdr3_nt: TGCAGCGCCAGAGCCAGCTCCTACGAGCAGTACTTC
cdr3_aa: CSARASSYEQYF
clone_size: few
d_call: NA
v_call: TRBV29-1
j_call: TRBJ2-7

cdr3_nt: TGTGCCACCAGTGATCCCACCCGGGACGCCGGGCAGCCCCAGCATTTT
cdr3_aa: CATSDPTRDAGQPQHF
clone_size: many
d_call: NA
v_call: TRBV24-1
j_call: TRBJ1-5

cdr3_nt: TGTGCCAGCAGTCAAAATGGGGGCAATCAGCCCCAGCATTTT
cdr3_aa: CASSQNGGNQPQHF
clone_size: NA
d_call: NA
v_call: TRBV12-3/TRBV12-4
j_call: TRBJ1-5

cdr3_nt: TGCAGTGCTAATTTAGGGGGCGAGGGTGGCTACACCTTC
cdr3_aa: CSANLGGEGGYTF
clone_size: many
d_call: TRBD1
v_call: TRBV20-1
j_call: TRBJ1-2

cdr3_nt: TGTGCCAGCAGTAGACTAACCGGGACAGAAACCTACGAGCAGTACTTC
cdr3_aa: CASSRLTGTETYEQYF
clone_size: many
d_call: TRBD1
v_call: TRBV27
j_call: TRBJ2-7

cdr3_nt: TGCAGCGTTTCACACAGGGACTATGGCTACACCTTC
cdr3_aa: CSVSHRDYGYTF
clone_size: many
d_call: NA
v_call: TRBV29-1
j_call: TRBJ1-2

cdr3_nt: TGTGCCAGTAGTAAGGGTGAATCTCACACCTTC
cdr3_aa: CASSKGESHTF
clone_size: many
d_call: NA
v_call: TRBV19
j_call: TRBJ1-2

cdr3_nt: TGCGCCAGCAGCCAATTGTGGGTTAACAATCAGCCCCAGCATTTT
cdr3_aa: CASSQLWVNNQPQHF
clone_size: many
d_call: NA
v_call: TRBV4-1
j_call: TRBJ1-5

cdr3_nt: TGCGCCAGCAGCCAAGCGACAGGTGACTCCTACGAGCAGTACTTC
cdr3_aa: CASSQATGDSYEQYF
clone_size: many
d_call: NA
v_call: TRBV4-3
j_call: TRBJ2-7

cdr3_nt: TGCAGCGTTGAAGAGCACAGGGGATCTGAGACCCAGTACTTC
cdr3_aa: CSVEEHRGSETQYF
clone_size: once
d_call: TRBD1
v_call: TRBV29-1
j_call: TRBJ2-5

cdr3_nt: TGTGCCAGCGGAGGACTAGCGTTATACAATGAGCAGTTCTTC
cdr3_aa: CASGGLALYNEQFF
clone_size: many
d_call: TRBD2
v_call: TRBV6-2/TRBV6-3
j_call: TRBJ2-1

cdr3_nt: TGTGCCAGCAGATCGACCTTCTCGCGGGGCACAGATACGCAGTATTTT
cdr3_aa: CASRSTFSRGTDTQYF
clone_size: NA
d_call: NA
v_call: TRBV7-9
j_call: TRBJ2-3

cdr3_nt: TGTCATTCTGGGTTTGAGAACAGGGGGGAGACCCAGTACTTC
cdr3_aa: CHSGFENRGETQYF
clone_size: few
d_call: TRBD1
v_call: TRBV12-3/TRBV12-4
j_call: TRBJ2-5

cdr3_nt: TGTGCCAGCAGCCAAGCAGGAGGGGACGTTCAGCCCCAGCATTTT
cdr3_aa: CASSQAGGDVQPQHF
clone_size: many
d_call: NA
v_call: TRBV4-2
j_call: TRBJ1-5

cdr3_nt: TGTGCCATCCGGACAGCCCAGGGACTAGCGGGAGAGGTGGATACGCAGTATTTT
cdr3_aa: CAIRTAQGLAGEVDTQYF
clone_size: many
d_call: TRBD2
v_call: TRBV10-3
j_call: TRBJ2-3

cdr3_nt: TGTGCCAGCAGTGAATATGGGACTAGTTTCAATGAGCAGTTCTTC
cdr3_aa: CASSEYGTSFNEQFF
clone_size: many
d_call: TRBD2
v_call: TRBV25-1
j_call: TRBJ2-1

cdr3_nt: TGTGCCAGCAGCCAAGATAGGTCGGGGGAGACCCAGTACTTC
cdr3_aa: CASSQDRSGETQYF
clone_size: many
d_call: NA
v_call: TRBV4-2
j_call: TRBJ2-5

cdr3_nt: TGTGCCAGTAGTATAGATGACAACTCCGGAAACACCATATATTTT
cdr3_aa: CASSIDDNSGNTIYF
clone_size: few
d_call: NA
v_call: TRBV19
j_call: TRBJ1-3

cdr3_nt: TGTGCCAGCAGCCAAGTCAGCAACTCTGGAAACACCATATATTTT
cdr3_aa: CASSQVSNSGNTIYF
clone_size: many
d_call: NA
v_call: TRBV3-1
j_call: TRBJ1-3

cdr3_nt: TGTGCCAGCTCACCACCGAGTAGCGGGGGGACTAATGAGCAGTTCTTC
cdr3_aa: CASSPPSSGGTNEQFF
clone_size: many
d_call: TRBD2
v_call: TRBV18
j_call: TRBJ2-1

cdr3_nt: TGTGCCAGCAGTCTCATTCCCGGGACTAGCGGCAATGAGCAGTTCTTC
cdr3_aa: CASSLIPGTSGNEQFF
clone_size: NA
d_call: TRBD2
v_call: TRBV14
j_call: TRBJ2-1

cdr3_nt: TGTGCCAGCAGCTCTACACGAGCGGTGGAGACCCAGTACTTC
cdr3_aa: CASSSTRAVETQYF
clone_size: many
d_call: NA
v_call: TRBV7-2
j_call: TRBJ2-5

cdr3_nt: TGTGCCAGCAGTTTAGCGCAGTGGGGAGCTACCCAGTACTTC
cdr3_aa: CASSLAQWGATQYF
clone_size: NA
d_call: NA
v_call: TRBV12-3/TRBV12-4
j_call: TRBJ2-7

cdr3_nt: TGTGCCAGCAGTTATACGCAGGGGCAGACTGAAGCTTTCTTT
cdr3_aa: CASSYTQGQTEAFF
clone_size: many
d_call: NA
v_call: TRBV6-2/TRBV6-3
j_call: TRBJ1-1